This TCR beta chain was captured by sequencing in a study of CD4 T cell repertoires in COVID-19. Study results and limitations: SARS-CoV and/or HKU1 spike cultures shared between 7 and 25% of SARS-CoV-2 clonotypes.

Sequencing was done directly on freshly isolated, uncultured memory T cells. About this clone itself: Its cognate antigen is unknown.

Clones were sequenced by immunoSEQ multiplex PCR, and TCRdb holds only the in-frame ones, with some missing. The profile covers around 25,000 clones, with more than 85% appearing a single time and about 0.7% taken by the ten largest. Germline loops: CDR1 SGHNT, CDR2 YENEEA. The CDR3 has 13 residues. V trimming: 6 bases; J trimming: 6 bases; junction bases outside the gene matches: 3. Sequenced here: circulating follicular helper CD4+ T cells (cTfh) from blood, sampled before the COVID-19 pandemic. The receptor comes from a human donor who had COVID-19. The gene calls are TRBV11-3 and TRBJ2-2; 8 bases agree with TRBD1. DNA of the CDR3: TGTGCCAGCAGTCAGGGGGCCGCCGGGGAGCTGTTTTTT. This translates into CASSQGAAGELFF.